This T cell receptor beta chain was recovered during a study of T cells in Graves' hyperthyroidism and ophthalmopathy (dated by TCRdb to the late 2010s). With respect to the entire study: Peripheral blood was collected at initial diagnosis, before any treatment. Prospective prediction of ophthalmopathy was tested in an independent validation cohort of approximately 19 hyperthyroidism patients and 15 to 17 patients who later progressed to ophthalmopathy. TCR V-J signatures able to tell the groups apart were searched for in a discovery cohort of 100 patients, of whom over 40 had Graves' ophthalmopathy and about 60 had stable Graves' hyperthyroidism. The 100 discovery patients were divided at random into training and test sets in a 7:3 ratio. In addition, the study compared T-cell repertoires in thyroid tissue and in blood from 6 or 7 Graves' hyperthyroidism patients. After blood sampling, hyperthyroidism patients were treated with methimazole at a starting dose of 30 mg daily, and ophthalmopathy patients were treated with high-dose intravenous methylprednisolone. TCR Vbeta CDR3 sequencing of 120 to 150 peripheral blood samples (approximately 44 ophthalmopathy, 75 hyperthyroidism and approximately 17 progressor patients) is reported in the paper.

The TCR beta CDR3 regions were amplified from RNA transcripts. A first-round RT-PCR of the TCR CDR3 used the HTBI primer set with the Qiagen OneStep RT-PCR kit. A second multiplex PCR round built the libraries, followed by size selection and purification. Sequencing of the libraries was done on an Illumina HiSeq2000 using paired-end 100 bp reads. Per the original workflow: SOAPnuke was used to process the raw data, throwing out any read that contained adapters or uncalled bases, had a mean Phred below 15, or lacked an exact constant-primer or identifier match. COPE v1.2.5 was used to merge high-quality paired reads, and clonotypes were defined as unique nucleotide sequences. MiTCR v1.1 was used to align the clonotypes against IMGT TRBV, TRBD and TRBJ reference segments. Analysis was restricted to V-J combinations with a frequency above 0.0001, which covered about 99% of repertoires. The TCS score was defined as the ratio of F50 (clonal expansion) to E x V (chaos), calculated using BLOSUM62-based TCRdist between CDR3 peptides within each V-J. Welch's t-statistics and random forest reduced 450 to 600 V-J features to under 15, which were used in a naive Bayes classifier (R e1071). The similarity between thyroid and blood repertoires was quantified using the Morisita-Horn index. Clones were called with MiXCR by TCRdb after fastp trimmed the public reads at Q25, and only in-frame beta chains were retained. Every distinct CDR3 protein forms one entry, paired with its most common genes and DNA. The V and J calls here are based on TCRdb, not the publication. In all, the sample holds roughly 560,000 distinct CDR3 sequences, and about 15% of those were seen once. Of the sample, over 3.5% falls within the top ten clones.

Overall study results and their limits: Blood samples also contained most of the expanded thyroid clonotypes (frequency above 0.001), which suggests that blood repertoires may reflect thyroid immune responses. No statistical method was used to set the sample size in advance, and investigators knew the group allocation. A model built on a 13 V-J signature distinguished ophthalmopathy from stable hyperthyroidism, reaching over 85% sensitivity and 81.08% specificity in cross-validation and 80%/75% in testing. In validation, progression to ophthalmopathy was predicted by the model with roughly 69% sensitivity and around 76% specificity, a median of approximately 7.1 months before onset.

This clonotype was seen many times. The clone's antigen remains unknown. Nothing much larger sits one base from this clone, and base qualities are not available. Ophthalmopathy patients had moderately to severely active disease, with a Clinical Activity Score of 3 or more, a NOSPECS grade of 4 or more, and a disease duration of less than 3 months. Any patient with an uncontrolled infection, another autoimmune disease, pregnancy or lactation was excluded. Diagnoses were based on clinical symptoms, serum thyroxine and TRAb, thyroid ultrasound and orbital computed tomography. Ficoll-Paque density gradient centrifugation was used to isolate PBMCs from around 9.1 ml of fresh peripheral blood. Total RNA was extracted using Trizol reagent, and RNA quality was assessed on an Agilent 2100 Bioanalyzer. Source material: blood. This TCR was sampled from a woman aged 40 to 50 with Graves' ophthalmopathy.

In nucleotide form, the sequence is TGTGCCAGCAGCTCCCAAGGGGACAGCACCGAGCAGTACTTC. This sequence encodes CASSSQGDSTEQYF. The chain was built from TRBV5-5 and TRBJ2-7; TRBD1 matches 7 bases in the middle. The CDR3, from cysteine to phenylalanine, totals 14 residues. Only the CDR3 portion is preserved as DNA: 42 bases, with reading frame beginning at the first base. Relative to germline, V is missing 3 bases and J is missing 6 bases, with 9 bases of the junction outside any gene match. The germline V gene encodes CDR1 SGHKS and CDR2 YYEKEE (reference sequence). This CDR3, with the reference TRBV5-5 and TRBJ2-7 proteins standing in past its ends, gives the full variable domain DAGVTQSPTHLIKTRGQQVTLRCSPISGHKSVSWYQQVLGQGPQFIFQYYEKEERGRGNFPDRFSARQFPNYSSELNVNALLLGDSALYLCASSSQGDSTEQYFGPGTRLTVT.